This T cell receptor beta chain was captured by sequencing in a study of T cells in Graves' hyperthyroidism and ophthalmopathy. Notes on the study in general: Ophthalmopathy prediction by the model preceded onset by a median about 6.3 months. Most thyroid clonotypes with frequency above 0.001 were detected in blood.

Among ophthalmopathy patients, the Clinical Activity Score reached at least 3, the NOSPECS grade reached at least 4, and duration remained under 3 months. Exclusion of a patient resulted from uncontrolled infection, other autoimmune disease, pregnancy or lactation. The CDR3 extends over 15 amino acids. Trimming pared 4 bases from V and 7 bases from J, leaving 20 bases between. Germline V gives CDR1 LGHDT, CDR2 YNNKEL (reference sequence). Template material for amplifying TCR beta CDR3 regions consisted of RNA transcripts. The HTBI set primed first-round TCR CDR3 RT-PCR. MiXCR was run by TCRdb on the multiplex PCR reads, yielding one entry per CDR3 protein. Among fewer than 350,000 distinct CDR3 sequences listed, 15% to 20% were seen once. Only a few counts were recorded for this clonotype. The antigen remains unidentified.

The rearrangement uses TRBV3-1 and TRBJ2-7, with a weak D call TRBD2 (6 bases). Sample: blood. The TCR comes from a man aged 50 to 59 with Graves' ophthalmopathy. The CDR3 sequence is CASSLRRRGSGEQYF. CDR3 DNA sequence: TGTGCCAGCAGCCTCCGGCGCCGGGGGAGTGGTGAGCAGTACTTC.